A single sample gave rise to the 26 T cell receptor beta chains below, sequenced in a study of beta chain features in type 1 diabetes. Study observations and caveats: All four CD4+ subsets from Type 1 diabetes patients carried moderately but significantly shorter TCRB CDR3s.

All of the isolated RNA was reverse transcribed, so expressed TCRB transcripts were sequenced. Sequencing used immunoSEQ multiplex PCR; TCRdb keeps in-frame clones, though not all of them. The sample has fewer than 400,000 clones; roughly 9% are singletons. For these TCRs, the target antigens are not known. Sequenced material: central memory CD4+ T cells from blood. These receptors came from a young man with type 1 diabetes.

The V gene is TRBV27, the J gene TRBJ2-7; 9 nucleotides line up with TRBD2. This CDR3 comprises 15 residues. After removal of 0 bases from V and 7 bases from J, the junction contained 7 bases not matched to a gene. Germline V gene sequence: CDR1 MNHEY, CDR2 SMNVEV (reference sequence). The DNA for the CDR3 is TGTGCCAGCAGTTTATCGATGGCGGGGGGGCGGGAGCAGTACTTC. It yields the protein CASSLSMAGGREQYF.

This clone was counted a few times. The genes are TRBV30 and TRBJ1-1; D gene uncertain. This CDR3 has 14 amino acids. Germline CDR1 is GTSNPN and CDR2 is SVGIG (reference sequence). V was trimmed by 0 bases and J by 7 bases, leaving 15 bases between them. The CDR3 sequence: CAWSVPPGVSEAFF. CDR3 nucleotide sequence: TGTGCCTGGAGTGTTCCACCGGGTGTGAGTGAAGCTTTCTTT.

In this sample, this clone turned up a few times. J is TRBJ2-6 and V is TRBV5-6; 8 bases align to TRBD1. The CDR3 is made up of 17 amino acids. Germline loops: CDR1 SGHDT, CDR2 YYEEEE. V was pared by 4 bases and J by 4 bases, with 10 bases of the junction left unmatched. The CDR3 is CASSLGQGISGANVLTF. The DNA for the CDR3 is TGTGCCAGCAGCCTAGGACAGGGAATTTCGGGGGCCAACGTCCTGACTTTC.

V is TRBV6-5 and J is TRBJ2-3; TRBD1 matches at 8 bases. This CDR3 is 15 amino acids long. Per germline, CDR1 MNHEY and CDR2 SVGAGI. Losses at the gene ends were 6 bases for V and 1 base for J; bases not matched to a gene: 6. CDR3 protein: CASSLRGQGTDTQYF. The CDR3 DNA sequence: TGTGCCAGCAGCCTCAGGGGGCAAGGCACAGATACGCAGTATTTT.

The rearrangement joins TRBV5-4 to TRBJ2-1; 9 bases are a match to TRBD1. Per germline, CDR1 SGHNT and CDR2 YYREEE (reference sequence). The CDR3 loop spans 16 amino acids. The ends lost 4 bases at V and 9 bases at J; junction bases unmatched: 14. DNA of the CDR3: TGTGCCAGCAGCCCTCCCCCCAGGACAGGGGTAAGTGAGCAGTTCTTC. This translates into CASSPPPRTGVSEQFF. Combining the CDR3 with reference TRBV5-4 and TRBJ2-1 gives the whole variable domain ETGVTQSPTHLIKTRGQQVTLRCSSQSGHNTVSWYQQALGQGPQFIFQYYREEENGRGNFPPRFSGLQFPNYSSELNVNALELDDSALYLCASSPPPRTGVSEQFFGPGTRLTVL.

This clone showed up just a few times. The chain joins TRBV5-4 to TRBJ2-1; D gene unclear. Germline CDR1 and CDR2: SGHNT and YYREEE (reference sequence). This CDR3 has 16 residues. V lost 4 bases to trimming and J lost 0 bases, with 14 bases between them. The CDR3 is CASSPATSSSYNEQFF. CDR3 nucleotides: TGTGCCAGCAGCCCCGCCACATCGAGCTCCTACAATGAGCAGTTCTTC.

The chain couples TRBV28 to TRBJ2-7, with D possibly TRBD2 on 6 matching bases. This CDR3 spans 15 amino acids. V was pared by 7 bases and J by 1 base, with 17 bases between. Germline-derived CDR1 and CDR2 are MDHEN and SYDVKM. CDR3 DNA sequence: TGTGCCAGCACCCTCGAGGGGAGGCAGTCCTACGAGCAGTACTTC. Translation: CASTLEGRQSYEQYF. Filled out from reference TRBV28 and TRBJ2-7, the complete variable domain reads DVKVTQSSRYLVKRTGEKVFLECVQDMDHENMFWYRQDPGLGLRLIYFSYDVKMKEKGDIPEGYSVSREKKERFSLILESASTNQTSMYLCASTLEGRQSYEQYFGPGTRLTVT.

The chain uses TRBV9 and TRBJ2-2; the match to TRBD2 covers 10 bases. The length of the CDR3 is 18 residues. Unmatched junction bases numbered 9, after V lost 0 bases and J lost 4 bases. Germline V gene lookup returns CDR1 SGDLS and CDR2 YYNGEE. CDR3 sequence: CASSVDPAGGPRTGELFF. The CDR3 DNA reads as TGTGCCAGCAGCGTAGACCCAGCGGGGGGGCCTCGCACCGGGGAGCTGTTTTTT.

In its sample, this clone was seen a few times. The rearrangement uses TRBV29-1 and TRBJ1-1; no firm D call. CDR3 length equals 13 residues. Germline V gives CDR1 SQVTM, CDR2 ANQGSEA. V was pared by 4 bases and J by 1 base, with 10 bases between. CDR3 bases: TGCAGCGTTGTTACCCAGGCGAACACTGAAGCTTTCTTT. This codes for CSVVTQANTEAFF.

The table lists this clone with a few counts. The chain employs TRBV30 and TRBJ2-2; 11 bases match TRBD2. J gave up 6 bases and V 0 bases, and 3 bases lay outside the gene matches. The CDR3 sequence is 15 residues long. The germline V gene encodes CDR1 GTSNPN and CDR2 SVGIG (reference sequence). The CDR3: CAWSVLAGVSGELFF. In nucleotides, the CDR3 is TGTGCCTGGAGTGTACTAGCGGGGGTTTCCGGGGAGCTGTTTTTT.

This chain links TRBV6-5 with TRBJ2-1; no reliable D call. CDR3 length: 12 residues. Germline V gene sequence: CDR1 MNHEY, CDR2 SVGAGI. V was clipped by 2 bases and J by 9 bases, with 8 bases between them. The DNA for the CDR3 is TGTGCCAGCAGTTACCGAGGCCTTGAGCAGTTCTTC. Its protein is CASSYRGLEQFF.

This chain connects TRBV30 to TRBJ1-3; tentative D call: TRBD1 (5 bases). Germline V gene lookup returns CDR1 GTSNPN and CDR2 SVGIG (reference sequence). CDR3 length: 14 residues. The ends were cut back, 8 bases at V and 2 bases at J, with 16 bases in the middle. CDR3 in DNA: TGTGCCCTCGATGGGGGTAGCGCTGGAAACACCATATATTTT. This encodes CALDGGSAGNTIYF.

To note about this clone: A much larger clone is a single base away; this may be a read error. V and J are TRBV5-4 and TRBJ1-1, with unresolved D. CDR1 and CDR2 (germline): SGHNT, YYREEE (reference sequence). The CDR3 contains 11 residues. The ends were cut back, 4 bases at V and 0 bases at J, with 1 base in the middle. The CDR3 DNA is TGTGCCAGCAGCATGAACACTGAAGCTTTCTTT. Residues: CASSMNTEAFF.

This clone occurred once. Here the CDR3 reads CASRPGTNGNTIYF. The CDR3 DNA sequence: TGTGCCAGCAGGCCAGGGACAAATGGAAACACCATATATTTT. The V and J genes are TRBV6-5 and TRBJ1-3; tentatively, D is TRBD1 (6 bases). Germline V gene lookup returns CDR1 MNHEY and CDR2 SVGAGI. The CDR3 loop spans 14 amino acids. V lost 6 bases and J lost 3, with 12 bases in between.

The chain uses TRBV9 and TRBJ2-7, with a possible D match to TRBD2 (5 bases). V was cut by 3 bases and J by 6 bases, with 16 bases left in between. Germline V gives CDR1 SGDLS, CDR2 YYNGEE. This CDR3 spans 14 amino acids. The CDR3 DNA follows: TGTGCCAGCAGCGCGACGGGGAGCGGTCTCGAGCAGTACTTC. Protein product: CASSATGSGLEQYF.

The chain has TRBV9 and TRBJ1-1, with 7 bases fitting TRBD1. The germline CDR1 and CDR2 sequences are SGDLS and YYNGEE. After removal of 4 bases from V and 5 bases from J, the junction contained 8 bases not matched to a gene. The CDR3 runs 14 residues. CDR3 nucleotide sequence: TGTGCCAGCAGCCCCCAGGGGGTGGGAACTGAAGCTTTCTTT. Translation gives CASSPQGVGTEAFF. Combining the CDR3 with reference TRBV9 and TRBJ1-1 gives the whole variable domain DSGVTQTPKHLITATGQRVTLRCSPRSGDLSVYWYQQSLDQGLQFLIQYYNGEERAKGNILERFSAQQFPDLHSELNLSSLELGDSALYFCASSPQGVGTEAFFGQGTRLTVV.

As to this clone: The sample carries other DNA sequences with the same CDR3. CDR3 residues: CASSQGKETQYF. CDR3 nucleotide sequence: TGTGCCAGCAGCCAGGGGAAAGAGACCCAGTACTTC. The chain employs TRBV28 and TRBJ2-5; perhaps TRBD1 as D (6 bases). The CDR3 spans 12 residues. With 6 bases removed from V and 3 bases from J, the gap between germline ends came to 8 bases. CDR1 is MDHEN and CDR2 is SYDVKM in the germline V gene.

The genes are TRBV6-5 and TRBJ2-5, with a possible D match to TRBD1 (6 bases). V was pared by 10 bases and J by 5 bases, with 11 bases between. CDR1 is MNHEY, CDR2 SVGAGI, per germline. The CDR3 loop spans 11 amino acids. CDR3 in amino acids: CAIRQGETQYF. The CDR3 DNA reads TGTGCCATTCGTCAGGGGGAGACCCAGTACTTC.

This clone occurred a few times. The chain links TRBV5-4 to TRBJ2-3; maybe TRBD2 (5 bases). Germline CDR1 and CDR2: SGHNT and YYREEE (reference sequence). The CDR3 covers 15 residues. V lost 0 bases and J lost 0, with 8 bases in between. This chain's CDR3 is CASSLAGISTDTQYF. The CDR3 coding sequence is TGTGCCAGCAGCTTGGCGGGAATTAGCACAGATACGCAGTATTTT.

This clone was found a few times. The genes are TRBV2 and TRBJ2-7; D unresolved. The length of the CDR3 is 16 residues. Between the trimmed V and J ends, which lost 6 bases and 5 bases, there was a span of 23 bases. Germline V gene lookup returns CDR1 SNHLY and CDR2 FYNNEI. The CDR3 region has the DNA TGTGCCAGCAGCCCACTGCAGTGGCTCAGCTCAGACGAGCAGTACTTC. Its translation is CASSPLQWLSSDEQYF. The full variable domain, with the rest looked up from reference TRBV2 and TRBJ2-7, is EPEVTQTPSHQVTQMGQEVILRCVPISNHLYFYWYRQILGQKVEFLVSFYNNEISEKSEIFDDQFSVERPDGSNFTLKIRSTKLEDSAMYFCASSPLQWLSSDEQYFGPGTRLTVT.

The genes are TRBV13 and TRBJ1-5; D perhaps matches TRBD1 (5 bases). The CDR3 is made up of 15 amino acids. Germline V CDR1 and CDR2: PRHDT, FYEKMQ (reference sequence). Trimming took 3 bases from V and 3 from J, leaving 12 bases between them. The CDR3 sequence is CASSLGPKINQPQHF. The CDR3 nucleotides are TGTGCCAGCAGCTTGGGACCGAAAATCAATCAGCCCCAGCATTTT.

The chain uses TRBV6-4 and TRBJ2-3, with TRBD2 identical over 9 bases. The CDR3 covers 15 residues. Unmatched junction bases numbered 6, after V lost 2 bases and J lost 6 bases. Germline V CDR1 and CDR2: MRHNA, SNTAGT. The CDR3 here is CASSDGGGATDTQYF. For the CDR3, the DNA is TGTGCCAGCAGTGACGGCGGGGGGGCGACGGATACGCAGTATTTT.

The table lists this clone with a few counts. The CDR3, as DNA: TGTGCCAGCGGGTCCACGGTGTTTGAAGCTTTCTTT. Its protein product is CASGSTVFEAFF. The V gene is TRBV7-9, the J gene TRBJ1-1; no firm D call. V shed 8 bases and J shed 7 bases, with 14 bases lying between them. CDR3 length: 12 amino acids. The germline V gene encodes CDR1 SEHNR and CDR2 FQNEAQ (reference sequence). Full variable domain (remainder filled in from reference TRBV7-9 and TRBJ1-1): DTGVSQNPRHKITKRGQNVTFRCDPISEHNRLYWYRQTLGQGPEFLTYFQNEAQLEKSRLLSDRFSAERPKGSFSTLEIQRTEQGDSAMYLCASGSTVFEAFFGQGTRLTVV.

This clone was found a few times. This sequence joins TRBV5-1 and TRBJ1-4; D is undetermined. Looked up from germline, CDR1 is SGHRS and CDR2 is YFSETQ. The ends were cut back, 4 bases at V and 0 bases at J, with 10 bases in the middle. This CDR3 contains 15 residues. CDR3 bases: TGCGCCAGCAGCCCGGCCAGTGCAACTAATGAAAAACTGTTTTTT. Protein product: CASSPASATNEKLFF. The whole variable domain, remainder taken from reference TRBV5-1 and TRBJ1-4, is KAGVTQTPRYLIKTRGQQVTLSCSPISGHRSVSWYQQTPGQGLQFLFEYFSETQRNKGNFPGRFSGRQFSNSRSEMNVSTLELGDSALYLCASSPASATNEKLFFGSGTQLSVL.

V usage is TRBV9 and J usage is TRBJ2-1; TRBD2 agrees at 7 bases. V shed 1 base and J 0 bases; nucleotides not matched to a gene: 4. The CDR3 has 16 amino acids. Germline values: CDR1 SGDLS, CDR2 YYNGEE. This chain's CDR3 is CASSVLSGNSYNEQFF. CDR3 sequence (DNA): TGTGCCAGCAGCGTACTAAGCGGGAACTCCTACAATGAGCAGTTCTTC.

The rearrangement links TRBV7-9 to TRBJ2-3, with unresolved D. This CDR3 has 10 residues. Trimming removed 6 bases at V and 6 bases at J, with 4 bases between. Germline V gives CDR1 SEHNR, CDR2 FQNEAQ (reference sequence). CDR3 bases: TGTGCCAGCAGGGGGGATACGCAGTATTTT. It codes for CASRGDTQYF.